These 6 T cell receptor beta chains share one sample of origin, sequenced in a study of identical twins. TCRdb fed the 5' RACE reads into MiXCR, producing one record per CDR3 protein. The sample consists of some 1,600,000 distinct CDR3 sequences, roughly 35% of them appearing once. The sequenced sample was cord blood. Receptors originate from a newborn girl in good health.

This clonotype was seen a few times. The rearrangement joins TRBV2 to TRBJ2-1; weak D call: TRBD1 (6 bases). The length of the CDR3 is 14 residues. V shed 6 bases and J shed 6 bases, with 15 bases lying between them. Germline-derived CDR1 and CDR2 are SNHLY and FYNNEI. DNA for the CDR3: TGTGCCAGCAGCGGGACACCCAGGATCAATGAGCAGTTCTTC. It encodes CASSGTPRINEQFF.

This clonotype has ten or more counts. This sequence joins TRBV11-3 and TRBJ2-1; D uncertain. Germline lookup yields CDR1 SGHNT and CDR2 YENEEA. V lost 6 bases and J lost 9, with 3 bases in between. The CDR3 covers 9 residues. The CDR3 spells CASSREQFF. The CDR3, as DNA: TGTGCCAGCAGTCGTGAGCAGTTCTTC.

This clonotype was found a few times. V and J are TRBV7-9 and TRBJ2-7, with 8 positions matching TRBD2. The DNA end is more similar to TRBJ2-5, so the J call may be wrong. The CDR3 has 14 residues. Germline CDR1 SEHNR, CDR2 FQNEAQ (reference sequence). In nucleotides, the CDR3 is TGTGCCAGCAGCTTGCGGGGGGATCTAGAGACCCAGTACTTC. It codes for CASSLRGDLETQYF.

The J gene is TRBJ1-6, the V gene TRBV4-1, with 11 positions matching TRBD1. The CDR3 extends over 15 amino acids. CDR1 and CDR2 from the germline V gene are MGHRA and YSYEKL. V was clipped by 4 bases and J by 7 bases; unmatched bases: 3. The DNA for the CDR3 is TGCGCCAGCAGCCGTGGACAGGGGGCAAATTCACCCCTCCACTTT. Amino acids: CASSRGQGANSPLHF.

For the CDR3, the DNA is TGTGCCACCAGTGATTTGCCCGAAGCGAGGAGCACAGATACGCAGTATTTT. Translating gives CATSDLPEARSTDTQYF. The chain joins TRBV24-1 to TRBJ2-3; D remains ambiguous. V was trimmed by 0 bases and J by 0 bases, leaving 12 bases between them. The germline V gene encodes CDR1 KGHDR and CDR2 SFDVKD. The CDR3 length is 17 residues.

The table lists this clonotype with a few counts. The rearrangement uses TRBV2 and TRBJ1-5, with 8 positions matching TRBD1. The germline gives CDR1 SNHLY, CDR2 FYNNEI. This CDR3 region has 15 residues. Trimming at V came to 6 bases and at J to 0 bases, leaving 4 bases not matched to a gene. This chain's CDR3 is CASRRQGNSNQPQHF. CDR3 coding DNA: TGTGCCAGCAGGAGACAGGGGAATAGCAATCAGCCCCAGCATTTT. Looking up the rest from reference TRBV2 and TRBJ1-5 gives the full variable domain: EPEVTQTPSHQVTQMGQEVILRCVPISNHLYFYWYRQILGQKVEFLVSFYNNEISEKSEIFDDQFSVERPDGSNFTLKIRSTKLEDSAMYFCASRRQGNSNQPQHFGDGTRLSIL.